This T cell receptor beta chain comes out of a study of T cells in localized non-small cell lung cancer. The method was immunoSEQ multiplex PCR; TCRdb's version includes in-frame clones alone and lacks a portion of them. Found here are some 40,000 clones, 90% to 95% of them singletons; the top ten hold around 7%. The clonotype originates from a female donor older than 55 with stage I lung adenocarcinoma. The starting material was peripheral blood, obtained before any cancer treatment.

The CDR3 protein is CASSLPGLTYGYTF. The CDR3 nucleotides read TGTGCCAGTAGCCTGCCCGGACTGACCTATGGCTACACCTTC. V gene TRBV19 combines with J gene TRBJ1-2; no definite D call. With 6 bases removed from V and 4 bases from J, the gap between germline ends came to 15 bases. Germline CDR1 and CDR2: LNHDA and SQIVND (reference sequence). The CDR3 has 14 amino acids.